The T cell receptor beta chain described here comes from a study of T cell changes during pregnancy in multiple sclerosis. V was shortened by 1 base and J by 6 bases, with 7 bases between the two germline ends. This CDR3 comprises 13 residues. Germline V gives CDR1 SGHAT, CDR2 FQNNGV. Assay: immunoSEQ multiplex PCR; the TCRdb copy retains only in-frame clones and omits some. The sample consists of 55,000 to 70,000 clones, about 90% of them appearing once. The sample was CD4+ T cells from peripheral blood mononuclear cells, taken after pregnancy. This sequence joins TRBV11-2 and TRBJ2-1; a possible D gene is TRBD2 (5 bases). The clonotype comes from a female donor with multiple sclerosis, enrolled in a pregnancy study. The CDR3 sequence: CASSLGLLNEQFF. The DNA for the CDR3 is TGTGCCAGCAGCTTAGGACTACTCAATGAGCAGTTCTTC.